One and the same sample provided the 29 T cell receptor beta chains below, sequenced in a study of CD8 T cells in ankylosing spondylitis. TCRdb itself ran the 5' RACE reads through MiXCR, one entry per CDR3 protein. The table records approximately 260,000 distinct CDR3 sequences, roughly 18% of them present only once. The source material was blood, either unsorted or a sorted T cell fraction (not recorded which). The source of these receptors is a male donor with ankylosing spondylitis or in good health (not recorded which).

This clonotype was detected many times. The chain couples TRBV24-1 to TRBJ1-2; D call uncertain. The CDR3 runs to 11 residues. V was pared by 9 bases and J by 8 bases, with 12 bases between. The V gene's germline CDR1 is KGHDR and CDR2 SFDVKD. CDR3 in DNA: TGTGCCACCGAGTCAGGAGCGGGCTACACCTTC. Protein sequence: CATESGAGYTF.

This clonotype was seen many times. The chain is built from TRBV9 and TRBJ2-2; the match to TRBD2 covers 8 bases. The CDR3 consists of 16 residues. V was pared by 5 bases and J by 5 bases, with 11 bases of the junction left unmatched. CDR1 is SGDLS and CDR2 is YYNGEE in the germline V gene. The CDR3, as DNA: TGTGCCAGCAGTGTTCTGGAAGCGGGAGTAACCGGGGAGCTGTTTTTT. Protein: CASSVLEAGVTGELFF.

This clonotype turned up a few times. The V call is TRBV4-3, the J call TRBJ2-1, with TRBD2 matching over 7 bases. V lost 4 bases and J lost 2; bases outside the gene matches: 11. The CDR3 has 17 amino acids. CDR1 is LGHNA and CDR2 is YSLEER in the germline V gene. CDR3 DNA sequence: TGCGCCAGCAGCCCAGACGGGGGGACTTTCACCTACAATGAGCAGTTCTTC. Amino acids: CASSPDGGTFTYNEQFF.

The chain has TRBV7-6 and TRBJ2-3; TRBD2 is a possible D gene (7 bases). Germline V gives CDR1 SGHVS, CDR2 FNYEAQ. Deletions cut 4 bases from V and 0 bases from J, with 14 bases between. CDR3 length: 16 residues. This CDR3 reads CASSSRGGPSTDTQYF. The DNA for the CDR3 is TGTGCCAGCAGCTCGAGGGGGGGCCCAAGCACAGATACGCAGTATTTT.

This clonotype was found many times. The chain links TRBV20-1 to TRBJ2-7; D is perhaps TRBD2 (6 bases). Germline values: CDR1 DFQATT, CDR2 SNEGSKA (reference sequence). This CDR3 has 13 residues. Between the trimmed V and J ends, which lost 0 bases and 4 bases, there was a span of 10 bases. The CDR3 region is CSARDLREYEQYF. The DNA for the CDR3 is TGCAGTGCTAGAGATCTCCGGGAGTACGAGCAGTACTTC.

The table lists this clonotype with a few counts. V usage is TRBV3-1 and J usage is TRBJ2-3; D might be TRBD2 (6 bases). Looked up from germline, CDR1 is LGHDT and CDR2 is YNNKEL (reference sequence). This CDR3 comprises 15 residues. The V gene lost 4 bases and the J gene lost 5 bases, with 16 bases spanning the gap. CDR3 amino acids: CASSPSGGPGDTQYF. The CDR3 DNA is TGTGCCAGCAGCCCCTCCGGAGGGCCGGGAGATACGCAGTATTTT.

The V and J genes are TRBV14 and TRBJ2-7, with TRBD1 identical over 9 bases. This CDR3 region has 14 residues. Trimming took 5 bases from V and 6 from J; bases not matched to a gene: 8. Germline lookup yields CDR1 SGHDN and CDR2 FVKESK. CDR3 protein: CASSSTGGRSEQYF. The CDR3, as DNA: TGTGCCAGCAGCTCTACAGGGGGCCGGAGCGAGCAGTACTTC.

This clonotype was recorded many times. The rearrangement uses TRBV12-3 or TRBV12-4 and TRBJ2-3, with 7 nucleotides matching TRBD2. V trimming: 1 base; J trimming: 10 bases; junction bases outside the gene matches: 2. The CDR3 has 12 residues. CDR3 region: CASSLGLAAQYF. The CDR3 region has the DNA TGTGCCAGCAGTTTAGGGCTAGCGGCGCAGTATTTT.

Only a few counts were recorded for this clonotype. V usage is TRBV13 and J usage is TRBJ2-1; 12 bases agree with TRBD2. Losses at the gene ends were 3 bases for V and 7 bases for J; bases not matched to a gene: 1. From germline, CDR1 is PRHDT and CDR2 FYEKMQ (reference sequence). This CDR3 has 14 residues. CDR3 in amino acids: CASSFGLAGNEQFF. Written as DNA, the CDR3 is TGTGCCAGCAGCTTCGGACTAGCGGGAAATGAGCAGTTCTTC.

This chain connects TRBV20-1 to TRBJ2-7; 7 nucleotides line up with TRBD2. The V segment lost 0 bases and the J segment 7 bases; nucleotides outside the gene matches: 12. This CDR3 has 15 amino acids. Germline V gene sequence: CDR1 DFQATT, CDR2 SNEGSKA (reference sequence). Here the CDR3 reads CSARDKAGVGEEQYF. In DNA, the CDR3 is TGCAGTGCTAGAGATAAGGCGGGAGTGGGGGAAGAGCAGTACTTC.

V gene TRBV7-6 combines with J gene TRBJ2-4; 9 bases line up with TRBD2. Losses at the gene ends were 5 bases for V and 3 bases for J; bases not matched to a gene: 8. Germline V gives CDR1 SGHVS, CDR2 FNYEAQ. This CDR3 region has 16 residues. Here the CDR3 DNA reads TGTGCCAGCAGCCCGGGGGCGGGAGGGATCAAAAACATTCAGTACTTC. Its protein product is CASSPGAGGIKNIQYF.

This clonotype came up many times. The V call is TRBV7-8, the J call TRBJ2-3, with no clear D. Germline assignment: CDR1 SGHVS and CDR2 FQNEAQ. V was clipped by 7 bases and J by 2 bases, with 16 bases between them. The CDR3 totals 15 residues. As DNA, the CDR3 is TGTGCCAGCATCCCCCCGACGGGTTTCACAGATACGCAGTATTTT. Translation gives CASIPPTGFTDTQYF. The full variable domain, its missing parts supplied by reference TRBV7-8 and TRBJ2-3, is GAGVSQSPRYKVAKRGQDVALRCDPISGHVSLFWYQQALGQGPEFLTYFQNEAQLDKSGLPSDRFFAERPEGSVSTLKIQRTQQEDSAVYLCASIPPTGFTDTQYFGPGTRLTVL.

The chain joins TRBV5-1 to TRBJ2-1; no clear D. This CDR3 has 14 amino acids. Germline lookup yields CDR1 SGHRS and CDR2 YFSETQ. The V end lost 4 bases, the J end lost 6 bases, and 14 bases lay between the germline ends. DNA for the CDR3: TGCGCCAGCAGCGCGGCACATAGGGCCAATGAGCAGTTCTTC. Translation gives CASSAAHRANEQFF.

J is TRBJ2-6 and V is TRBV9, with 11 bases that match TRBD2. CDR1 SGDLS and CDR2 YYNGEE come from the germline V gene. V lost 2 bases, J lost 0 bases, and 10 bases stayed unmatched. This CDR3 is built from 20 residues. CDR3 coding DNA: TGTGCCAGCAGCGTCCTAACTCCGACTAGCGGGACCTCTGGGGCCAACGTCCTGACTTTC. Translating gives CASSVLTPTSGTSGANVLTF.

The V call is TRBV7-2, the J call TRBJ2-7; TRBD1 might be the D (6 bases). There are 15 residues in the CDR3. Per the germline V gene, CDR1 is SGHTA and CDR2 is FQGNSA. The V end lost 7 bases, the J end lost 3 bases, and 19 bases lay between the germline ends. CDR3 nucleotides: TGTGCCAGCACCGTCCCCGGGTACAGGGTCTACGAGCAGTACTTC. Its protein is CASTVPGYRVYEQYF.

V is TRBV25-1 and J is TRBJ2-1, with D tentatively TRBD1 (6 bases). Germline-derived CDR1 and CDR2 are MGHDK and SYGVNS. The V and J ends lost 6 bases and 7 bases respectively, with 19 bases between them. The CDR3 is 15 amino acids. The CDR3 region is CASSLRDIMRNEQFF. The CDR3 coding sequence is TGTGCCAGCAGCCTCCGGGACATTATGCGGAATGAGCAGTTCTTC.

A few counts support this clonotype. The chain joins TRBV5-1 to TRBJ1-2; 9 bases agree with TRBD1. V was pared by 0 bases and J by 8 bases, with 5 bases of the junction left unmatched. Germline CDR1 SGHRS, CDR2 YFSETQ. The CDR3 runs 14 residues. CDR3 in DNA: TGCGCCAGCAGCTTGGGGGACAGGGCTGGGGGCTACACCTTC. Translation gives CASSLGDRAGGYTF.

This clonotype was seen a handful of times. The chain employs TRBV20-1 and TRBJ2-1; 7 positions agree with TRBD1. Germline V gene sequence: CDR1 DFQATT, CDR2 SNEGSKA (reference sequence). This CDR3 contains 16 residues. The junction had 5 bases not matched to a gene; V was cut back by 0 bases and J by 0 bases. CDR3 protein: CSARDRPGGSYNEQFF. CDR3 sequence (DNA): TGCAGTGCTAGAGATCGACCAGGGGGCTCCTACAATGAGCAGTTCTTC.

The CDR3 coding sequence is TGTGCCAGCAGTTACCCTCCCTACGAGCAGTACTTC. Translating it yields CASSYPPYEQYF. The V and J genes are TRBV6-2 or TRBV6-3 and TRBJ2-7; D not certain. V was pared by 2 bases and J by 2 bases, with 4 bases between. CDR1 is MNHEY and CDR2 is SVGEGT in the germline V gene. CDR3 length: 12 amino acids.

The chain recombines TRBV9 with TRBJ2-7; a possible D gene is TRBD2 (6 bases). The germline V and J ends were trimmed by 4 bases and 4 bases, with 15 bases remaining between them. Germline V lookup: CDR1 SGDLS, CDR2 YYNGEE. The CDR3 covers 14 residues. This chain's CDR3 is CASSFGLEGYEQYF. The CDR3 region has the DNA TGTGCCAGCAGCTTCGGACTGGAGGGTTACGAGCAGTACTTC.

This chain joins TRBV5-1 and TRBJ2-1, with D possibly being TRBD2 (6 bases). Germline V gene data show CDR1 as SGHRS and CDR2 as YFSETQ. The length of the CDR3 is 15 residues. V lost 0 bases and J lost 2, with 9 bases in between. CDR3 protein: CASSLEASAYNEQFF. The DNA of the CDR3 is TGCGCCAGCAGCTTGGAGGCTAGCGCCTACAATGAGCAGTTCTTC.

In its sample, this clonotype was seen a few times. The genes are TRBV5-1 and TRBJ2-1; D uncertain. The CDR3 loop spans 15 amino acids. The germline V gene has CDR1 SGHRS and CDR2 YFSETQ. V lost 4 bases and J lost 4, with 15 bases in between. CDR3 coding DNA: TGCGCCAGCAGCCCGTCAGGCTGGCTTTACAATGAGCAGTTCTTC. Translated: CASSPSGWLYNEQFF.

The sample holds a few counts of this clonotype. The rearrangement uses TRBV13 and TRBJ2-7; tentative D call: TRBD1 (6 bases). V was clipped by 6 bases and J by 0 bases, with 9 bases between them. Per germline, CDR1 PRHDT and CDR2 FYEKMQ (reference sequence). The CDR3 sequence is 13 residues long. CDR3 residues: CASRHRASYEQYF. The CDR3 coding sequence is TGTGCCAGCAGGCACAGGGCCTCCTACGAGCAGTACTTC.

This clonotype appeared a few times. The genes are TRBV6-1 and TRBJ2-7, with 9 bases lining up with TRBD1. V lost 6 bases, J lost 6 bases, and 9 bases stayed unmatched. Germline V gene lookup returns CDR1 MNHNS and CDR2 SASEGT. The CDR3 is 14 residues long. The CDR3 DNA is TGTGCCAGCAGACCCGGGACAGGGCTTCTCGAGCAGTACTTC. It encodes CASRPGTGLLEQYF.

This clonotype occurred a few times. This sequence joins TRBV13 and TRBJ2-7; 9 positions match TRBD2. The CDR3 covers 15 residues. Germline V gene data show CDR1 as PRHDT and CDR2 as FYEKMQ (reference sequence). V shed 4 bases, J shed 1 base, and the junction held 5 bases outside the gene matches. The CDR3 sequence: CASSSLTSGSYEQYF. CDR3 nucleotide sequence: TGTGCCAGCAGCTCCCTGACTAGCGGATCCTACGAGCAGTACTTC.

The genes are TRBV5-1 and TRBJ1-4; the D gene is possibly TRBD1 (6 bases). V was pared by 3 bases and J by 8 bases, with 14 bases between. CDR3 size: 14 residues. The germline V gene encodes CDR1 SGHRS and CDR2 YFSETQ. CDR3 sequence: CASSSGTLGEKLFF. CDR3 DNA sequence: TGCGCCAGCAGCTCCGGGACACTGGGGGAAAAACTGTTTTTT.

This clonotype was seen a handful of times. V is TRBV5-5 and J is TRBJ2-5; 11 positions match TRBD1. CDR1 is SGHKS and CDR2 is YYEKEE in the germline V gene (reference sequence). This CDR3 is built from 14 residues. V dropped 4 bases and J dropped 4; count of bases not matched to a gene: 3. The CDR3 DNA sequence: TGTGCCAGCAGCGTTGGACAGGGGGCAGAGACCCAGTACTTC. It is translated as CASSVGQGAETQYF.

This sequence joins TRBV11-2 and TRBJ2-1, with 11 nucleotides matching TRBD2. V shed 5 bases and J 8 bases; nucleotides not matched to a gene: 8. The length of the CDR3 is 15 residues. Germline assignment: CDR1 SGHAT and CDR2 FQNNGV. The CDR3 loop is CASSMSFSGRDEQFF. The DNA for the CDR3 is TGTGCCAGCAGCATGTCCTTTAGCGGGAGGGATGAGCAGTTCTTC.

This clonotype was seen just once. CDR3 nucleotide sequence: TGTGCCAGCAGCATACGGACTAGCGGGAGAGTCAATGAGCAGTTCTTC. As protein: CASSIRTSGRVNEQFF. The chain couples TRBV9 to TRBJ2-1; 13 bases fit TRBD2. Germline values: CDR1 SGDLS, CDR2 YYNGEE. J lost 6 bases, V lost 4 bases, and 7 bases had no gene match. The CDR3 is 16 residues long.